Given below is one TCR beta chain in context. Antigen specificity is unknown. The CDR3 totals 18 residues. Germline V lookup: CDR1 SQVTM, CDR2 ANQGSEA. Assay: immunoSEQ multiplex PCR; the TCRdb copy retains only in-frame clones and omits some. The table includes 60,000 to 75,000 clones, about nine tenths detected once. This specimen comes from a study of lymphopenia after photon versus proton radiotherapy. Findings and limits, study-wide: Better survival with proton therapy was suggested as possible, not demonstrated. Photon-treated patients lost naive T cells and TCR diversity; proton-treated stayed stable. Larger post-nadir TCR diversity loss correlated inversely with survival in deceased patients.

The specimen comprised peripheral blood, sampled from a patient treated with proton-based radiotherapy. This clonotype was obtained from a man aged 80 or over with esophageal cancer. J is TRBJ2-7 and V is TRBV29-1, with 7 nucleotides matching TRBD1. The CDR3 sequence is CSPGVEGGCLGGPYEQYF. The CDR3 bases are TGCAGTCCCGGTGTAGAAGGGGGCTGCCTCGGCGGCCCATACGAGCAGTACTTC.